These 25 T cell receptor beta chains came from one sample sequenced in a study of Graves' ophthalmopathy and Graves' hyperthyroidism. Scientists amplified the TCR beta CDR3 regions from RNA transcripts. The workflow started with a first-round RT-PCR run with HTBI primers and then moved on to a second-round multiplex PCR. TCRdb re-called the multiplex PCR reads through MiXCR, storing one row per CDR3 protein. The sample has about 660,000 distinct CDR3 sequences; 35% to 45% are singletons. Sequences were obtained from peripheral blood. Every receptor here comes from an adult man with Graves' ophthalmopathy.

The sample holds many counts of this clonotype. This chain links TRBV5-1 with TRBJ2-7; D is unresolved. V was clipped by 2 bases and J by 3 bases, with 9 bases between them. The CDR3 totals 13 residues. Germline V gene lookup returns CDR1 SGHRS and CDR2 YFSETQ. As DNA, the CDR3 is TGCGCCAGCAGCTTCTCTTCCCTCTACGAGCAGTACTTC. Its translation is CASSFSSLYEQYF. Variable domain in full (rest from reference TRBV5-1 and TRBJ2-7): KAGVTQTPRYLIKTRGQQVTLSCSPISGHRSVSWYQQTPGQGLQFLFEYFSETQRNKGNFPGRFSGRQFSNSRSEMNVSTLELGDSALYLCASSFSSLYEQYFGPGTRLTVT.

This clonotype was counted a few times. A much larger clone lies a single base off, so this may be a read error. The J gene is TRBJ1-2, the V gene TRBV29-1; 7 nucleotides line up with TRBD1. J lost 12 bases, V lost 6 bases, and 10 bases had no gene match. Looked up from germline, CDR1 is SQVTM and CDR2 is ANQGSEA. The CDR3 runs to 11 residues. The CDR3 sequence is CSVGGIGGHTF. CDR3 in DNA: TGCAGCGTGGGGGGAATAGGGGGCCACACCTTC.

This clonotype showed up many times. The CDR3 bases are TGTGCCAGCAGCTTTCCTGGGGCCGTTGGAAAACTGTTTTTT. Translating it yields CASSFPGAVGKLFF. The V call is TRBV7-2, the J call TRBJ1-4, with D maybe TRBD1 (5 bases). CDR3 length equals 14 residues. The V gene's germline CDR1 is SGHTA and CDR2 FQGNSA. V was clipped by 3 bases and J by 10 bases, with 15 bases between them.

This clonotype was seen ten or more times. The rearrangement uses TRBV10-3 and TRBJ2-2; TRBD1 agrees at 9 bases. The CDR3 totals 15 residues. Germline CDR1 and CDR2: ENHRY and SYGVKD. With 6 bases clipped from V and 6 bases from J, the junction kept 8 bases outside the gene matches. The CDR3 DNA is TGTGCCATCAGCCCGGGACAGGGCGACGCCGGGGAGCTGTTTTTT. It yields the protein CAISPGQGDAGELFF.

The V call is TRBV29-1, the J call TRBJ2-7, with 11 bases that match TRBD1. The ends lost 8 bases at V and 5 bases at J; junction bases unmatched: 5. The CDR3 consists of 12 residues. Germline-derived CDR1 and CDR2 are SQVTM and ANQGSEA. CDR3 DNA: TGCAGCTTGGGACAGGGGGGTCACGAGCAGTACTTC. This codes for CSLGQGGHEQYF.

This clonotype was picked up a small number of times. The V call is TRBV9, the J call TRBJ1-2, with 11 nucleotides matching TRBD1. The J segment lost 6 bases and the V segment lost 4 bases, leaving 11 bases of the junction unmatched. The length of the CDR3 is 16 residues. CDR1 is SGDLS and CDR2 is YYNGEE in the germline V gene. CDR3 sequence (DNA): TGTGCCAGCAGCCAGTGGACAGGGGGCCGTAGGGATGGCTACACCTTC. Residues: CASSQWTGGRRDGYTF.

This clonotype was observed a few times. The rearrangement links TRBV10-3 to TRBJ1-3, with D unresolved. Germline values: CDR1 ENHRY, CDR2 SYGVKD. Trimming removed 10 bases at V and 0 bases at J, with 16 bases between. The CDR3 runs to 15 residues. CDR3 in DNA: TGTGCCAGCTCACCACCTAGATTCTCTGGAAACACCATATATTTT. Protein product: CASSPPRFSGNTIYF.

This clonotype was counted at least ten times. The V and J genes are TRBV2 and TRBJ2-7; either TRBD1 or TRBD2 may fit D (6 bases each). CDR3 length: 10 amino acids. CDR1 is SNHLY, CDR2 FYNNEI, per germline. V was cut by 8 bases and J by 9 bases, with 11 bases left in between. The CDR3 nucleotides read TGTGCCAGCGGGGGGCGTACGCAGTACTTC. Residues: CASGGRTQYF.

This clonotype was counted ten times or more. The rearrangement joins TRBV7-6 to TRBJ2-6; the D gene is possibly TRBD2 (6 bases). The germline V gene encodes CDR1 SGHVS and CDR2 FNYEAQ. Trimming took 8 bases from V and 4 from J, leaving 9 bases between them. This CDR3 has 13 residues. Here the CDR3 DNA reads TGTGCCAGCCGGAGGGTCGGGGCCAACGTCCTGACTTTC. This gives the protein CASRRVGANVLTF.

A few counts support this clonotype. CDR3 nucleotides: TGCAGTGCTAGAGATCCCCGCGACAGCGACCATAATGAAAAACTGTTTTTT. Translating gives CSARDPRDSDHNEKLFF. The rearrangement uses TRBV20-1 and TRBJ1-4; D perhaps matches TRBD1 (5 bases). Germline V gene sequence: CDR1 DFQATT, CDR2 SNEGSKA (reference sequence). Between the trimmed V and J ends, which lost 0 bases and 4 bases, there was a span of 18 bases. The CDR3 consists of 17 residues.

This clonotype was observed a handful of times. V is TRBV6-1 and J is TRBJ2-7, with D perhaps TRBD2 (6 bases). The CDR3 length is 14 residues. Trimming left V 6 bases short and J 2 bases short, with 14 bases between. CDR1 is MNHNS, CDR2 SASEGT, per germline. The CDR3 sequence is CASRYSGTPYEQYF. DNA of the CDR3: TGTGCCAGCAGATATAGCGGAACCCCCTACGAGCAGTACTTC.

The chain's CDR3 is CSLTGNYGYTF. DNA of the CDR3: TGCAGTTTGACAGGGAACTATGGCTACACCTTC. This chain connects TRBV29-1 to TRBJ1-2; 7 bases line up with TRBD1. This CDR3 contains 11 residues. In germline, CDR1 is SQVTM, CDR2 ANQGSEA.

The rearrangement links TRBV7-6 to TRBJ2-5, with D tentatively TRBD1 (6 bases). V gave up 4 bases and J gave up 4 bases, with 13 bases separating them. The germline gives CDR1 SGHVS, CDR2 FNYEAQ. The CDR3 is 14 residues long. CDR3 amino acids: CASSSFLGAETQYF. The CDR3 region has the DNA TGTGCCAGCAGCTCCTTTTTGGGGGCAGAGACCCAGTACTTC.

Note on this clonotype: A read error is possible here, since a much larger clone lies one base away. The rearrangement links TRBV19 to TRBJ1-1, with TRBD1 matching 9 bases. V was pared by 7 bases and J by 4 bases, with 7 bases of the junction left unmatched. The CDR3 totals 14 residues. Germline V lookup: CDR1 LNHDA, CDR2 SQIVND (reference sequence). The CDR3 DNA sequence: TGTGCCAGTATCACAGGGGGCGGCGCCACTGAAGCTTTCTTT. Residues: CASITGGGATEAFF.

Many counts were recorded for this clonotype. The chain recombines TRBV11-2 with TRBJ1-1, with a weak D call TRBD1 (6 bases). The CDR3 contains 16 residues. Trimming pared 5 bases from V and 1 base from J, leaving 17 bases between. CDR1 and CDR2 from the germline V gene are SGHAT and FQNNGV. In DNA, the CDR3 is TGTGCCAGCAGCCCCCCCACCGGGACAAGGAACACTGAAGCTTTCTTT. The encoded protein is CASSPPTGTRNTEAFF.

The V and J genes are TRBV24-1 and TRBJ2-5; D not resolved. Trimming shortened V by 5 bases and J by 5 bases, and 14 bases separated the two germline ends. This CDR3 has 14 amino acids. Germline assignment: CDR1 KGHDR and CDR2 SFDVKD. The CDR3 protein is CATSALTSVETQYF. The CDR3 DNA sequence: TGTGCCACCAGTGCTCTGACGAGTGTCGAGACCCAGTACTTC.

V usage is TRBV6-5 and J usage is TRBJ1-6; a weak D match, TRBD1 (5 bases). V gave up 6 bases and J gave up 10 bases, with 19 bases separating them. The CDR3 loop spans 15 amino acids. CDR1 and CDR2 (germline): MNHEY, SVGAGI. CDR3: CASSHSGRGESPLHF. The CDR3 DNA reads as TGTGCCAGCAGCCACTCGGGAAGGGGTGAGTCACCCCTCCACTTT.

This clonotype was counted many times. A junction end diverges from the germline sequence, so it may reflect a read error. The V call is TRBV5-1, the J call TRBJ1-1; D is possibly TRBD1 (6 bases). This CDR3 spans 13 amino acids. Looked up from germline, CDR1 is SGHRS and CDR2 is YFSETQ. The DNA for the CDR3 is TGTGCCAGCAGCTTAGGGGGGACCACTGAAGCTTTCTTT. This gives the protein CASSLGGTTEAFF.

The chain carries TRBV9 and TRBJ2-7; TRBD1 might be the D (6 bases). The CDR3 loop spans 14 amino acids. The V gene's germline CDR1 is SGDLS and CDR2 YYNGEE. V lost 4 bases, J lost 0 bases, and 11 bases lay in between. The CDR3 loop reads CASSRRTVSYEQYF. The DNA for the CDR3 is TGTGCCAGCAGCCGCCGGACAGTCTCCTACGAGCAGTACTTC.

The rearrangement uses TRBV16 and TRBJ2-5, with 9 bases identical to TRBD1. Trimming removed 6 bases from V and 3 bases from J; junction bases left unmatched: 2. Germline CDR1 and CDR2: KGHSY and FQNENV. The CDR3 loop spans 13 amino acids. The CDR3 loop is CASRTGGEETQYF. The CDR3 coding sequence is TGTGCCAGCAGAACAGGGGGCGAAGAGACCCAGTACTTC. Combining the CDR3 with reference TRBV16 and TRBJ2-5 gives the whole variable domain GEEVAQTPKHLVRGEGQKAKLYCAPIKGHSYVFWYQQVLKNEFKFLISFQNENVFDETGMPKERFSAKCLPNSPCSLEIQATKLEDSAVYFCASRTGGEETQYFGPGTRLLVL.

Points on this clonotype: At one of its ends the junction is not consistent with the germline gene, which may arise from a read error. The CDR3 loop is CASSQQGSGDGTQYF. In DNA form, the CDR3 reads TGCGCCAGCAGCCAACAGGGTAGCGGGGACGGGACCCAGTACTTC. The chain has TRBV7-9 and TRBJ2-5; TRBD2 aligns across 8 bases. Germline-derived CDR1 and CDR2 are SEHNR and FQNEAQ (reference sequence). The CDR3 is 15 amino acids.

This chain uses TRBV7-9 with TRBJ2-3; 7 nucleotides line up with TRBD1. The germline V gene encodes CDR1 SEHNR and CDR2 FQNEAQ (reference sequence). V was clipped by 5 bases and J by 1 base; unmatched bases: 6. This CDR3 region has 15 residues. CDR3: CASSPSGTGTDTQYF. CDR3 DNA: TGTGCCAGCAGCCCCTCCGGGACAGGCACAGATACGCAGTATTTT.

The V gene is TRBV2, the J gene TRBJ1-6; 8 nucleotides match TRBD1. The CDR3 sequence is 15 residues long. CDR1 SNHLY and CDR2 FYNNEI come from the germline V gene. Trimming took 6 bases from V and 6 from J; bases not matched to a gene: 7. The CDR3 DNA reads TGTGCCAGCAGGCCGACAGGGGACGGTAATTCACCCCTCCACTTT. Amino acids: CASRPTGDGNSPLHF.

At least ten counts were recorded for this clonotype. The rearrangement links TRBV19 to TRBJ1-1; TRBD1 might be the D (5 bases). Germline V CDR1 and CDR2: LNHDA, SQIVND (reference sequence). This CDR3 is 13 amino acids long. V was cut by 7 bases and J by 4 bases, with 13 bases left in between. The CDR3 sequence is CASTYGRGTEAFF. As DNA, the CDR3 is TGTGCCAGTACCTATGGGAGGGGCACTGAAGCTTTCTTT.

Turning to this clonotype: One end of the junction does not line up with germline, which may come from a read error. The chain has TRBV10-3 and TRBJ1-5; TRBD1 agrees at 9 bases. The CDR3 runs to 15 residues. Germline CDR1 ENHRY, CDR2 SYGVKD. The CDR3 loop is CASSDPGQGVQPQHF. The CDR3 nucleotides read TGTGCCAGCAGTGACCCGGGACAGGGCGTTCAGCCCCAGCATTTT.